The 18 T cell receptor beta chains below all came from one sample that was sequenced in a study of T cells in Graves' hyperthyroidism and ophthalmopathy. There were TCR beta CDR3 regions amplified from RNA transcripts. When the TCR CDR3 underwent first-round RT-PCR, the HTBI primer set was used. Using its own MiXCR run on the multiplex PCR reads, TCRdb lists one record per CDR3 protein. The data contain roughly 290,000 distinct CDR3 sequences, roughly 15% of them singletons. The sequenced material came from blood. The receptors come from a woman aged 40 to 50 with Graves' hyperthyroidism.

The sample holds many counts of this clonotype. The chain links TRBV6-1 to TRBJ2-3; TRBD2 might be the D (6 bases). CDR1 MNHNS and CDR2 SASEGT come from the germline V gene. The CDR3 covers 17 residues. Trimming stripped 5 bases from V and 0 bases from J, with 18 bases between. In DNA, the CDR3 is TGTGCCAGCAGTCTAGGGACTTCAACCTTCAGCACAGATACGCAGTATTTT. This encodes CASSLGTSTFSTDTQYF.

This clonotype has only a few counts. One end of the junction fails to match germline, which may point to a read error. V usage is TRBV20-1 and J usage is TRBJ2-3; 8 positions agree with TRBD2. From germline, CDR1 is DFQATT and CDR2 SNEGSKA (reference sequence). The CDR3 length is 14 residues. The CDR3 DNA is TGCAGCGCTAACGGAGCGGGAGCAACAGATACGCAGTATTTT. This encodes CSANGAGATDTQYF.

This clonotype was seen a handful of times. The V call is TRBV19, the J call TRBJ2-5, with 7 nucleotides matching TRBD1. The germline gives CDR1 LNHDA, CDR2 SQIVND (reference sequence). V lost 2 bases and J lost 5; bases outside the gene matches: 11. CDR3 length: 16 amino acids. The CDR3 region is CASSITLQGLTETQYF. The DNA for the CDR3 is TGTGCCAGTAGTATAACTTTACAGGGGTTAACGGAGACCCAGTACTTC.

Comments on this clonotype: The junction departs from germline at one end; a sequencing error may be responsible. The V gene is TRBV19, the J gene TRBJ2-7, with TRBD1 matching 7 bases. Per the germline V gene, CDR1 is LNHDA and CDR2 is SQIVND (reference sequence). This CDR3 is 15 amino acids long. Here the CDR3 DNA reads TGTGCCAGTAGTACCGGGACAGCTTTAAACTACGATCAGTACTTC. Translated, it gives CASSTGTALNYDQYF. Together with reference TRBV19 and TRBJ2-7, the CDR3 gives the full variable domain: DGGITQSPKYLFRKEGQNVTLSCEQNLNHDAMYWYRQDPGQGLRLIYYSQIVNDFQKGDIAEGYSVSREKKESFPLTVTSAQKNPTAFYLCASSTGTALNYDQYFGPGTRLTVT.

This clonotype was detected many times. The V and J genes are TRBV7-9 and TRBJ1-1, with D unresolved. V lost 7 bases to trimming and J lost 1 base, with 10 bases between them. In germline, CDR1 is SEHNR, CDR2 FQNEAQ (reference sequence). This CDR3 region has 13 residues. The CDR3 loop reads CASNPVGNTEAFF. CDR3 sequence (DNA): TGTGCCAGCAACCCCGTTGGGAACACTGAAGCTTTCTTT.

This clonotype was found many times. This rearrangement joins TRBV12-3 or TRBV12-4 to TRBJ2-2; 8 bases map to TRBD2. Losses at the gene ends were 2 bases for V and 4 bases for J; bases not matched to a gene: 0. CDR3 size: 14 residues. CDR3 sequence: CASSLTSGTGELFF. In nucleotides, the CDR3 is TGTGCCAGCAGTTTAACTAGCGGCACCGGGGAGCTGTTTTTT.

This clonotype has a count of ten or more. CDR3 DNA sequence: TGTGCCAGCGGGACTAGCAGTAGCACAGATACGCAGTATTTT. The encoded protein is CASGTSSSTDTQYF. The chain carries TRBV12-3 or TRBV12-4 and TRBJ2-3, with 9 bases lining up with TRBD2. The length of the CDR3 is 14 residues. Trimming took 8 bases from V and 0 from J; bases not matched to a gene: 3.

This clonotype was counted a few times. CDR3 amino acids: CASSQGGSGAYEQYF. CDR3 nucleotide sequence: TGTGCCAGCAGCCAAGGAGGGAGTGGGGCCTACGAGCAGTACTTC. This sequence joins TRBV14 and TRBJ2-7; possibly TRBD2 for D (5 bases). This CDR3 spans 15 amino acids. Trimming pared 1 base from V and 2 bases from J, leaving 12 bases between. Looked up from germline, CDR1 is SGHDN and CDR2 is FVKESK.

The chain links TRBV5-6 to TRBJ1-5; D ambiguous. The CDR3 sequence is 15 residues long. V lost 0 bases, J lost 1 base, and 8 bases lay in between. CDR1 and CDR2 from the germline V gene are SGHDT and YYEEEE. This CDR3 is CASSLDGVSNQPQHF. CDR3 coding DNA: TGTGCCAGCAGCTTGGACGGGGTGAGCAATCAGCCCCAGCATTTT.

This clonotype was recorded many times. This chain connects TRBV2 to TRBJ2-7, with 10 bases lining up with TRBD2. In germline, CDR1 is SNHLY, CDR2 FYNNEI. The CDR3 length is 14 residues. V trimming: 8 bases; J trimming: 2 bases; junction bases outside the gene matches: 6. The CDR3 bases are TGTGCCAGCGGAGGGACTAGCGTCACCTACGAGCAGTACTTC. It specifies CASGGTSVTYEQYF.

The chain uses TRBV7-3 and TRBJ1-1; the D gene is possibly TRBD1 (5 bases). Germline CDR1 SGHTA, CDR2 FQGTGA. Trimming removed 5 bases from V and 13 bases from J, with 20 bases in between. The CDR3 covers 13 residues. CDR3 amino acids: CASSRDVGSPNFF. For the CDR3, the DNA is TGTGCCAGCAGCCGGGACGTCGGGTCTCCCAATTTCTTT.

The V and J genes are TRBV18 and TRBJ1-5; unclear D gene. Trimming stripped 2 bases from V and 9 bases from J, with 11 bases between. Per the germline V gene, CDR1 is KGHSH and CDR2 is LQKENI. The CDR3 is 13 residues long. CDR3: CASSPGPVRPQHF. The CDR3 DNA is TGTGCCAGCTCACCAGGGCCCGTGAGGCCCCAGCATTTT.

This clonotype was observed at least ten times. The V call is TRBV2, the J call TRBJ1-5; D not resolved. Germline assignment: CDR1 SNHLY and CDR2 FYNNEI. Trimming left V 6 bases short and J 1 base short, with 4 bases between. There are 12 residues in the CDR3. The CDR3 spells CASSQSNQPQHF. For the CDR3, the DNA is TGTGCCAGCAGCCAGAGCAATCAGCCCCAGCATTTT.

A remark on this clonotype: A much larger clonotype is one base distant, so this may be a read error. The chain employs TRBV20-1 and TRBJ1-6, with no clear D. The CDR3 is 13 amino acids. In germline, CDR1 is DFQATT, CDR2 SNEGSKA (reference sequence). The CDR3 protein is CNARDPWGSPLHF. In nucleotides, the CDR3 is TGCAATGCTAGAGATCCCTGGGGATCACCCCTCCACTTT.

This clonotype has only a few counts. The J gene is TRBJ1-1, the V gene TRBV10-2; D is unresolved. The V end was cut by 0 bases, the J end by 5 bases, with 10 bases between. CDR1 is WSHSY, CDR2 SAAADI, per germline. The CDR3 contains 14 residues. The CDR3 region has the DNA TGCGCCAGCAGTGAGTCAGTAGGGTTTACTGAAGCTTTCTTT. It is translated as CASSESVGFTEAFF.

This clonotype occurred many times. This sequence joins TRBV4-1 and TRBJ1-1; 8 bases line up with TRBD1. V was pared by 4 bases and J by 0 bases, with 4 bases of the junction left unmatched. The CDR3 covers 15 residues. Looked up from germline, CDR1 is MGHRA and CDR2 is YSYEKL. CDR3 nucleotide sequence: TGCGCCAGCAGCCGATACAGGGGGATGAACACTGAAGCTTTCTTT. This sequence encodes CASSRYRGMNTEAFF.

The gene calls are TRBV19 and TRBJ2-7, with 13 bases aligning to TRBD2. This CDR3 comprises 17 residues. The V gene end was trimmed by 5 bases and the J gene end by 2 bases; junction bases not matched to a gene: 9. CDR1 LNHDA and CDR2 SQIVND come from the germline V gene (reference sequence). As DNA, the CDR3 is TGTGCCAGTAGTCCGGGACTAGCGGGAAATTCCCCCTACGAGCAGTACTTC. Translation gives CASSPGLAGNSPYEQYF.

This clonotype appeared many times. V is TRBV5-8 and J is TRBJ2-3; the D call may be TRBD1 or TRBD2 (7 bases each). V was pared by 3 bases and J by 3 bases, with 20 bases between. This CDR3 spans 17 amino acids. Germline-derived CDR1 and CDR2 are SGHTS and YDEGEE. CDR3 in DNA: TGTGCCAGCAGCTGGGGGGGTACGACAGGGCGGACAGATACGCAGTATTTT. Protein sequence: CASSWGGTTGRTDTQYF. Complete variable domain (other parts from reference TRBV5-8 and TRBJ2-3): EAGVTQSPTHLIKTRGQQATLRCSPISGHTSVYWYQQALGLGLQFLLWYDEGEERNRGNFPPRFSGRQFPNYSSELNVNALELEDSALYLCASSWGGTTGRTDTQYFGPGTRLTVL.